This is a list of T cell receptor beta chains from one sample in a study of PD-L1 blockade in urothelial cancer. Some clones are missing from TCRdb's copy, which holds only in-frame ones; the method was immunoSEQ multiplex PCR. The data contain 45,000 to 65,000 clones, over 70% of them singletons. Material: PBMCs, obtained around atezolizumab (anti-PD-L1) treatment. These receptors all stem from a man between 35 and 55 years old with urothelial cancer. Both conserved end residues are part of each CDR3. The order of the fields is J gene, D gene, V gene, clone size, CDR3 DNA, CDR3 protein. The D gene is left open where the match is weak. Size values are once, few and many counts, or a class for expanded clones, and some rows have none.

>TRBJ1-1|-|TRBV9|-
TGTGCCAGCAGCGTAGGGGGGGACACTGAAGCTTTCTTT
CASSVGGDTEAFF
>TRBJ1-1|TRBD1|TRBV13|few
TGTGCCAGCAGCTTGGGACAGGGGAGAGAAGCTTTCTTT
CASSLGQGREAFF
>TRBJ1-2|-|TRBV6-1|-
TGTGCCGCCGGCGAATCGGTAATAACAGGGCACACCTTC
CAAGESVITGHTF
>TRBJ2-2|-|TRBV6-5|-
TGTGCCAGCAGTTACTTTGCGCCGGGCACCGGGGAGCTGTTTTTT
CASSYFAPGTGELFF
>TRBJ1-1|-|TRBV10-3|-
TGTGCCATCAGCGGAGGGTGGTCAGCTTTCTTT
CAISGGWSAFF
>TRBJ2-3|TRBD2|TRBV27|-
TGTGCCAGCAGTCCCTGGGCTAGCGGGGCCACAGATACGCAGTATTTT
CASSPWASGATDTQYF
>TRBJ1-1|-|TRBV19|-
TGTGCCAGTAGTACCGACAGTTACACTGAAGCTTTCTTT
CASSTDSYTEAFF
>TRBJ2-7|TRBD2|TRBV28|-
TGTGCCAGCAGTTTTCTAGCGGGAGTAACCTACGAGCAGTACTTC
CASSFLAGVTYEQYF
>TRBJ1-1|-|TRBV7-9|few
TGTGCCAGCAGCTTAGTTGGCCGGGGAAACACTGAAGCTTTCTTT
CASSLVGRGNTEAFF
>TRBJ2-5|-|TRBV10-2|-
TGCGCCACCTTAGCGAGAGGGCAAGAGACCCAGTACTTC
CATLARGQETQYF
>TRBJ2-1|TRBD1|TRBV11-2|-
TGTGCCAGCAGCATCGGACAGGGGTTGGGGATATCCTACAATGAGCAGTTCTTC
CASSIGQGLGISYNEQFF
>TRBJ1-3|-|TRBV30|-
TGTGCCTGGAGCACCGGGGCAGCGGGGGGAAACACCATATATTTT
CAWSTGAAGGNTIYF
>TRBJ1-1|-|TRBV28|-
TGTGCCAGCAGTTTTGCAGGGTTCTCTGAAGCTTTCTTT
CASSFAGFSEAFF
>TRBJ1-1|TRBD1|TRBV6-6|many
TGTGCCATCAAGACAGGGGGAAGCACTGAAGCTTTCTTT
CAIKTGGSTEAFF
>TRBJ2-5|-|TRBV18|-
TGTGCCAGCTCACCTTCCCTCCAGGGGAAGCGGGACAGGGAGACCCAGTACTTC
CASSPSLQGKRDRETQYF
>TRBJ2-2|-|TRBV29-1|-
TGCAGCGTTGCACCTTTAATAGATGGCGGGGAGCTGTTTTTT
CSVAPLIDGGELFF
>TRBJ1-2|-|TRBV9|-
TGTGCCAGCAGCGGCGTTATTCGCGGGGGATCAGATGGCTACACCTTC
CASSGVIRGGSDGYTF
>TRBJ1-1|-|TRBV30|few
TGTGCCTGGACCCGGGGGGGGACGAACACTGAAGCTTTCTTT
CAWTRGGTNTEAFF
>TRBJ2-3|-|TRBV6-6|-
TGTGCCAGCAGTCCCAGAGATACGCAGTATTTT
CASSPRDTQYF
>TRBJ1-1|-|TRBV7-3|-
TGTGCCAGCAGCAACGGGGAGGCGAACACTGAAGCTTTCTTT
CASSNGEANTEAFF
>TRBJ2-3|-|TRBV6-4|-
TGTGCCAGCAGTGCTACAGGGGATACGCAGTATTTT
CASSATGDTQYF
>TRBJ1-2|-|TRBV28|-
TGTGCCAGCAGTGCGCCCTATGGCTACACCTTC
CASSAPYGYTF
>TRBJ2-1|-|TRBV13|-
TGTGCCAGCAGTTCGAGACAGTTGGATGAGCAGTTCTTC
CASSSRQLDEQFF
>TRBJ2-7|TRBD2|TRBV11-2|-
TGTGCCAGCAGCCCTACTAGCGTGCCTTACGAGCAGTACTTC
CASSPTSVPYEQYF
>TRBJ2-3|-|TRBV11-3|once
TGTGCCAGCAGCTCACAGGGGGGGGCGGATACGCAGTATTTT
CASSSQGGADTQYF
>TRBJ1-5|TRBD1|TRBV27|-
TGTGCCAGCAGCCCAGGACAGGGCCCACAGCCCCAGCATTTT
CASSPGQGPQPQHF
>TRBJ1-5|TRBD1|TRBV6-5|-
TGTGCCAGCAGTTCCTCGGGACAGGGCAATCAGCCCCAGCATTTT
CASSSSGQGNQPQHF
>TRBJ1-4|-|TRBV30|-
TGTGCCTGGAGGACACAGGGAAATAACGAAAAACTGTTTTTT
CAWRTQGNNEKLFF
>TRBJ2-3|TRBD2|TRBV11-2|-
TGTGCCAGCAGCTCCGTGGGACTAGCGGGGGGGGCAGATACGCAGTATTTT
CASSSVGLAGGADTQYF
>TRBJ2-3|-|TRBV7-2|-
TGTGCCAGCAGCCCCAGGGTAACAGATACGCAGTATTTT
CASSPRVTDTQYF
>TRBJ1-2|TRBD1|TRBV7-3|-
TGTGCCAGCAGCCCAGAGGGGGCGGCTAGTAACTATGGCTACACCTTC
CASSPEGAASNYGYTF
>TRBJ2-3|-|TRBV27|-
TGTGCCGCAGGGCGGGGAGGGGGGATTAGTAACACAGATACGCAGTATTTT
CAAGRGGGISNTDTQYF
>TRBJ2-1|-|TRBV11-2|few
TGTGCCAGCAGCCTTCCGGGGTACAATGAGCAGTTCTTC
CASSLPGYNEQFF
>TRBJ2-7|-|TRBV29-1|-
TGCAGCGTTGCACTTTCCTACGAGCAGTACTTC
CSVALSYEQYF
>TRBJ2-7|-|TRBV5-1|-
TGCGCCAGCAGCTTGAAAACAGGATCCTACGAGCAGTACTTC
CASSLKTGSYEQYF
>TRBJ1-1|TRBD1|TRBV6-6|-
TGTGCCAGCAGTTGGGACAGGCTTAACACTGAAGCTTTCTTT
CASSWDRLNTEAFF
>TRBJ2-7|-|TRBV6-6|-
TGTGCCAGCAGCGACGACAAGAACGAGCAGTACTTC
CASSDDKNEQYF
>TRBJ2-1|TRBD2|TRBV7-3|few
TGTGCCAGCAGCTTTGGACTAGCCGTGAACAATGAGCAGTTCTTC
CASSFGLAVNNEQFF
>TRBJ2-3|TRBD2|TRBV6-7|-
TGTGCCAGCAGTTATGGACCTAGCGGGGGTTCCACAGATACGCAGTATTTT
CASSYGPSGGSTDTQYF
>TRBJ2-5|TRBD1|TRBV18|-
TGTGCCAGCTCCCGACCGGGACAGGGGACGTTCGAGACCCAGTACTTC
CASSRPGQGTFETQYF
>TRBJ1-1|-|TRBV5-4|few
TGTGCCAGCAGCTTGAAACAGGGTATGGACACTGAAGCTTTCTTT
CASSLKQGMDTEAFF
>TRBJ1-1|-|TRBV6-5|-
TGTGCCAGCAGCCGGGGTGGAACTGAAGCTTTCTTT
CASSRGGTEAFF
>TRBJ1-4|-|TRBV5-4|-
TGTGCCAGCAGCTTGGCAGGACAAAATGAAAAACTGTTTTTT
CASSLAGQNEKLFF
>TRBJ1-2|-|TRBV6-1|-
TGTGCCAGCAGTTACACAGGGAGCTACACCTTC
CASSYTGSYTF
>TRBJ2-1|-|TRBV19|-
TGTGCCAGTAGTTATACGGCCTACAATGAGCAGTTCTTC
CASSYTAYNEQFF
>TRBJ2-4|TRBD2|TRBV7-2|-
TGTGCCAGCAGCATACCGGGACTAGCGGGAGGGCCAGACATTCAGTACTTC
CASSIPGLAGGPDIQYF
>TRBJ2-7|-|TRBV6-1|-
TGTGCCAGCAGTGAGTCGTTCGGGTCGGCCTACGAGCAGTACTTC
CASSESFGSAYEQYF
>TRBJ2-1|-|TRBV15|-
TGTGCCACCAGCCCCGCTTTAGAATCCAATGAGCAGTTCTTC
CATSPALESNEQFF
>TRBJ2-6|TRBD1|TRBV28|-
TGTGCCAGCAAGCTTGGGACAGGGCCCGCTGGGGCCAACGTCCTGACTTTC
CASKLGTGPAGANVLTF
>TRBJ2-3|-|TRBV11-1|-
TGTGCCAGCAGCCGCAGGGGTACAGATACGCAGTATTTT
CASSRRGTDTQYF
>TRBJ2-2|-|TRBV28|-
TGTGCCAGCAGTACATTTGGCTCCGGGGAGCTGTTTTTT
CASSTFGSGELFF
>TRBJ2-7|-|TRBV18|-
TGTGCCAGCTCACCACCGATACAGGGAGCGCCGGCCGAGCAGTACTTC
CASSPPIQGAPAEQYF
>TRBJ1-1|TRBD1|TRBV18|-
TGTGCCAGCTCGCAACAGGGGGCGAACACTGAAGCTTTCTTT
CASSQQGANTEAFF
>TRBJ1-1|TRBD1|TRBV11-1|-
TGTGCCAGCAGCGACGGACAGGGTCCGAACACTGAAGCTTTCTTT
CASSDGQGPNTEAFF
>TRBJ2-1|-|TRBV19|-
TGTGCCAGTAGTATACGCCGGACACCGCTAATCGATGAGCAGTTCTTC
CASSIRRTPLIDEQFF
>TRBJ1-3|-|TRBV9|-
TGTGCCAGCAGCGTAGAGACAGGCAGTGCGAGGGGAAACACCATATATTTT
CASSVETGSARGNTIYF
>TRBJ2-3|-|TRBV18|-
TGTGCCAGCTCTCCGACCATCGGGGATACGCAGTATTTT
CASSPTIGDTQYF
>TRBJ2-5|TRBD2|TRBV13|-
TGTGCCAGCCGGATCGCAGCGGGAGTTCGAGAGACCCAGTACTTC
CASRIAAGVRETQYF
>TRBJ1-5|-|TRBV7-8|-
TGTGCCAGCAGCTTAAGTGGGGCGCGCGCGTACCAGCCCCAGCATTTT
CASSLSGARAYQPQHF
>TRBJ2-2|-|TRBV7-3|-
TGTGCCAGCAGCTTAGACCCTAGGAATTCGGGGGAGCTGTTTTTT
CASSLDPRNSGELFF